This is a list of T cell receptor beta chains from one sample in a study of circulating CD8 cells and anti-PD-1 response in melanoma. TCRdb reprocessed the reads via MiXCR and lists one record per CDR3 protein. Of 500 to 600 distinct CDR3 sequences in the sample, 6.2% were seen once. Sequencing used CD8+ T cells from PBMCs, obtained at baseline or after one month of anti-PD-1 therapy (not recorded which). The receptors shown here come from a human donor with melanoma. Both conserved end residues are trimmed from each CDR3.

cdr3_aa: ASSVYTESSERPGRKTQY; j_call: TRBJ2-5; v_call: TRBV5-1
cdr3_aa: ASSYLGGSYEQY; j_call: TRBJ2-7; v_call: TRBV6-5
cdr3_aa: SVPTGLRGETQY; j_call: TRBJ2-5; v_call: TRBV20-1
cdr3_aa: ASRKTDVITSETQY; j_call: TRBJ2-5; v_call: TRBV14
cdr3_aa: ASSTTGPGTLEQY; j_call: TRBJ2-7; v_call: TRBV13
cdr3_aa: ASSLYRQGINEKLF; j_call: TRBJ1-4; v_call: TRBV28
cdr3_aa: ASSQDFLSYGYT; j_call: TRBJ1-2; v_call: TRBV16
cdr3_aa: ASGKWTSGDYEQY; j_call: TRBJ2-7; v_call: TRBV2
cdr3_aa: ASSEGPEAF; j_call: TRBJ1-1; v_call: TRBV2
cdr3_aa: ASSSHNEQY; j_call: TRBJ2-7; v_call: TRBV28